These T cell receptor beta chains were read from a single sample in a study of T cells in Graves' hyperthyroidism and ophthalmopathy. TCRdb re-called the multiplex PCR reads through MiXCR, storing one row per CDR3 protein. Of almost 600,000 distinct CDR3 sequences listed, 11% to 15% were seen once; the top ten hold almost 6%. The sequenced sample consisted of blood. The receptors were gathered from a woman aged 25-40 years with Graves' hyperthyroidism that later progressed to Graves' ophthalmopathy. CDR3s leave out the opening cysteine and the closing phenylalanine or tryptophan. The size of a clone is reported for some rows only, either as once, few or many, or as a class for expanded clones.

v_gene	abundance	CDR3aa
TRBV20-1	many	SARDGGDPDTQY
TRBV6-2/TRBV6-3	few	ASSLNDPPYNEQF
TRBV20-1	many	SALSGGSYEQY
TRBV10-2	many	ASTGGPAGEQY
TRBV20-1	many	SAAGHRGVYEQY
TRBV27	few	ASSFYPTTRQPQH
TRBV20-1	-	SGPGRTGVNTEAF
TRBV11-2	many	ACARMNTEAF
TRBV28	many	ASSFRLMGGKNIQY
TRBV2	many	ASSVRAGGYT
TRBV6-9	-	ASSYGGSGTEAF
TRBV6-5	-	ASSYSDKPGLH
TRBV28	many	ASRTDRGWHGYT
TRBV2	many	ASSPGLGRGTGELF
TRBV2	many	ASSIDGRSTGELF
TRBV28	many	ASSLPGQGYLDTEAF
TRBV28	-	ASSTRSERDTSTGNTIY
TRBV30	-	AWSVLPYTEAF
TRBV9	few	ASSLSSNSYNEQF
TRBV19	-	ASTRGTGYQPQH
TRBV12-3/TRBV12-4	-	ASSWGGRDTGELF
TRBV12-3/TRBV12-4	many	ASSPTGSNSPLH
TRBV6-1	many	ASSEGGRRGQF
TRBV6-1	many	ASKSGGTKNIQY
TRBV11-3	many	ASSYSERNYGYT
TRBV18	-	ASSPTYAGNTIY
TRBV27	-	ASSLASTDRQY
TRBV6-1	-	ASSWMGQDHNEQF
TRBV7-2	-	ASSLGLAGGPGTQY
TRBV12-3/TRBV12-4	many	ASRRDTGELF
TRBV11-2	many	ASSSRQGAVVEKLF
TRBV18	many	ASSRGTGDDTQY
TRBV7-9	-	ASSLAGTSGRYEQY
TRBV30	many	AWSAGGAFSPYNEQF
TRBV7-9	few	ASLGPGTLIYGYT
TRBV7-9	few	ASGKVMNTEAF
TRBV28	many	ASSPSSRESYEQY
TRBV2	many	ASRANEATGELF
TRBV4-1	-	ASSQPRLAGETQY
TRBV6-1	-	ASSILITGSNTEAF
TRBV7-2	many	ACGDYTDTQY
TRBV20-1	many	SARRLDLNEQF
TRBV10-3	many	AISEGSDGNQPQH
TRBV5-1	-	ASRLAGGPSGELF
TRBV28	many	ASRPGTVSFFHALH
TRBV19	-	ASSTLLAGVSEQF
TRBV5-1	few	ASSSQTVGFDNEQF
TRBV7-2	many	ASSSTTGGAWNEQF
TRBV2	many	ASSELRLMNEQY
TRBV27	many	ASNGGSTEAF
TRBV11-2	many	ASSFLDRGQETQY
TRBV15	-	ATSNIAGDGQF
TRBV28	many	ASSQREKVRGEKLF
TRBV11-2	-	ASSLGWTSGSTDTQY
TRBV2	many	ASSPGLARSEQF
TRBV2	many	ASSEGIGNTEAF
TRBV6-1	many	ASSPSHGYT
TRBV12-3/TRBV12-4	many	ASSPGGRRSYNEQF
TRBV7-2	many	ASSLGGGTYEQY
TRBV6-5	-	ASSYIASGELF